The T cell receptor beta chain described here comes from a study of response to subunit inactivated influenza vaccine. Study outcomes and limitations: Authors proposed each seasonal influenza vaccination draws in few new T cells.

This clonotype was observed a few times. The antigen remains undetermined. TCRdb re-called the RT-PCR reads with MiXCR, one entry per CDR3 protein. The sample shows fewer than 350,000 distinct CDR3 sequences, around a fifth of them seen only once. Losses at the gene ends were 0 bases for V and 5 bases for J; bases not matched to a gene: 4. Germline assignment: CDR1 SNHLY and CDR2 FYNNEI. This CDR3 is built from 16 residues. The sequencing here drew on PBMCs from blood, taken approximately 20 months after vaccination. V usage is TRBV2 and J usage is TRBJ2-2, with TRBD2 matching over 9 bases. The clonotype was recovered from a man between 50 and 70 years old who received an inactivated influenza vaccine. The CDR3, as DNA: TGTGCCAGCAGTGAAGCCATAGCGGGAGTAACCGGGGAGCTGTTTTTT. This translates into CASSEAIAGVTGELFF.